The sequence of this T cell receptor beta chain was determined in a study of CD8 T cells in ankylosing spondylitis. Study-wide points: Ankylosing spondylitis blood seemed to carry a telltale TCR beta motif made of several highly homologous variants. The authors reported significant enrichment of disease-linked clones in matched ankylosing spondylitis synovial fluid.

MiXCR, applied by TCRdb to the 5' RACE reads, yields one record per CDR3 protein. The repertoire holds roughly 35,000 distinct CDR3 sequences, with 16% as singletons. Worth noting for this clonotype: As yet, its antigen is unknown.

The receptor comes from a male donor with ankylosing spondylitis or in good health (not recorded which). The material sequenced was blood.

The CDR3 is CASSPRVATNEKLFF. CDR3 coding DNA: TGTGCCAGCAGTCCCCGGGTTGCAACTAATGAAAAACTGTTTTTT. The chain has TRBV28 and TRBJ1-4; D is unclear. V was trimmed by 5 bases and J by 0 bases, leaving 10 bases between them. The CDR3 spans 15 residues. CDR1 MDHEN and CDR2 SYDVKM come from the germline V gene.